The 18 T cell receptor beta chains below all came from one sample that was sequenced in a study of post-analysis software for immune sequencing data. The study, taken as a whole, reports: When patients were compared with controls, four or five TRBV segments were more frequent, TRBV5-6, TRBV5-1 and TRBV20-1 among them.

cDNA libraries of TCR beta carried unique molecular identifiers. One entry per CDR3 protein, called by TCRdb with MiXCR from the PCR reads. The sample yields roughly 700,000 distinct CDR3 sequences, 25% to 30% seen once. Their recognized antigens are unknown. The sample comprised blood. Source of these receptors: a girl aged 5-17 years with multiple sclerosis.

The chain is built from TRBV18 and TRBJ2-5; 8 bases map to TRBD2. Unmatched junction bases numbered 8, after V lost 0 bases and J lost 2 bases. The CDR3 extends over 17 amino acids. The germline V gene encodes CDR1 KGHSH and CDR2 LQKENI. CDR3 protein: CASSPPNKLAGQETQYF. DNA of the CDR3: TGTGCCAGCTCACCACCGAACAAATTAGCGGGGCAAGAGACCCAGTACTTC.

This clonotype was detected a few times. CDR3 amino acids: CATSRGSRGRGTDTQYF. The CDR3 coding sequence is TGTGCCACCAGCAGAGGTTCTAGGGGCCGAGGTACAGATACGCAGTATTTT. The V call is TRBV15, the J call TRBJ2-3, with D maybe TRBD1 (5 bases). The CDR3 length is 17 residues. Trimming shortened V by 1 base and J by 3 bases, and 17 bases separated the two germline ends. The germline V gene has CDR1 LNHNV and CDR2 YYDKDF (reference sequence).

This clonotype was counted only a few times. This chain connects TRBV6-2 or TRBV6-3 to TRBJ1-5, with D perhaps TRBD1 (6 bases). The CDR3 is 15 amino acids. The germline V and J ends were trimmed by 6 bases and 4 bases, with 16 bases remaining between them. Per the germline V gene, CDR1 is MNHEY and CDR2 is SVGEGT. The CDR3 DNA is TGTGCCAGCAGCGAAGAACAGGGATCTAATCAGCCCCAGCATTTT. It is translated as CASSEEQGSNQPQHF.

The chain carries TRBV2 and TRBJ1-6; no definite D call. Germline V gene data show CDR1 as SNHLY and CDR2 as FYNNEI. This CDR3 comprises 18 residues. V lost 4 bases to trimming and J lost 0 bases, with 16 bases between them. Here the CDR3 reads CASSARGRLSSYNSPLHF. CDR3 in DNA: TGTGCCAGCAGTGCGCGCGGCCGACTGAGCTCCTATAATTCACCCCTCCACTTT.

The rearrangement joins TRBV20-1 to TRBJ1-2, with D perhaps matching TRBD1 (5 bases). Germline-derived CDR1 and CDR2 are DFQATT and SNEGSKA (reference sequence). Trimming shortened V by 3 bases and J by 4 bases, and 12 bases separated the two germline ends. CDR3 length equals 13 residues. The chain's CDR3 is CSASLERGYGYTF. CDR3 bases: TGCAGTGCTAGCCTAGAGAGGGGCTATGGCTACACCTTC.

This clonotype was found a few times. The genes are TRBV29-1 and TRBJ1-1; D unresolved. Germline-derived CDR1 and CDR2 are SQVTM and ANQGSEA. Deletions cut 7 bases from V and 4 bases from J, with 16 bases between. This CDR3 contains 13 residues. In nucleotides, the CDR3 is TGCAGCGCCGGCGCGGGGTGGGGCACTGAAGCTTTCTTT. Protein sequence: CSAGAGWGTEAFF.

This chain links TRBV9 with TRBJ1-1; a possible D gene is TRBD1 (6 bases). V was cut by 3 bases and J by 0 bases, with 9 bases left in between. Per the germline V gene, CDR1 is SGDLS and CDR2 is YYNGEE. The CDR3 extends over 14 amino acids. The CDR3 region is CASSATGLNTEAFF. The CDR3 DNA is TGTGCCAGCAGCGCGACAGGCTTGAACACTGAAGCTTTCTTT. Based on the CDR3 plus reference TRBV9 and TRBJ1-1, the full variable domain is DSGVTQTPKHLITATGQRVTLRCSPRSGDLSVYWYQQSLDQGLQFLIQYYNGEERAKGNILERFSAQQFPDLHSELNLSSLELGDSALYFCASSATGLNTEAFFGQGTRLTVV.

The chain combines TRBV20-1 with TRBJ2-3; 10 bases are shared with TRBD1. Germline lookup yields CDR1 DFQATT and CDR2 SNEGSKA (reference sequence). The CDR3 has 14 residues. The V gene end was trimmed by 6 bases and the J gene end by 0 bases; junction bases not matched to a gene: 3. CDR3 DNA sequence: TGCAGTGCAGGGACAGGGGTTAGCACAGATACGCAGTATTTT. It translates to CSAGTGVSTDTQYF.

The CDR3 DNA reads as TGTGCCAGCAGCTTAACCGGGGGGCTATCAGATACGCAGTATTTT. It yields the protein CASSLTGGLSDTQYF. V and J are TRBV7-2 and TRBJ2-3, with D perhaps TRBD2 (7 bases). CDR1 and CDR2 from the germline V gene are SGHTA and FQGNSA. The CDR3 is made up of 15 amino acids. Trimming stripped 2 bases from V and 4 bases from J, with 13 bases between.

This chain joins TRBV6-4 and TRBJ2-7; 10 bases line up with TRBD1. Per the germline V gene, CDR1 is MRHNA and CDR2 is SNTAGT. Trimming took 7 bases from V and 0 from J; bases not matched to a gene: 3. CDR3 size: 14 residues. Written as DNA, the CDR3 is TGTGCCAGCAAGGGACAGGGGAGCTCCTACGAGCAGTACTTC. The encoded protein is CASKGQGSSYEQYF.

J is TRBJ2-5 and V is TRBV29-1, with TRBD2 matching 11 bases. The CDR3 loop spans 13 amino acids. The ends lost 7 bases at V and 11 bases at J; junction bases unmatched: 12. The germline CDR1 and CDR2 sequences are SQVTM and ANQGSEA. Written as DNA, the CDR3 is TGCAGCGCCGGGACTAGCGGACACAATGAGCAGTACTTC. Protein product: CSAGTSGHNEQYF.

V and J are TRBV7-9 and TRBJ1-4; 10 bases fit TRBD1. V dropped 5 bases and J dropped 8; count of bases not matched to a gene: 8. The CDR3 runs to 15 residues. Germline V gives CDR1 SEHNR, CDR2 FQNEAQ (reference sequence). CDR3 nucleotide sequence: TGTGCCAGCAGCCAACCCGGGACAGGGGACGAAAAACTGTTTTTT. Encoded protein: CASSQPGTGDEKLFF. The variable domain in full, completed from reference TRBV7-9 and TRBJ1-4, reads DTGVSQNPRHKITKRGQNVTFRCDPISEHNRLYWYRQTLGQGPEFLTYFQNEAQLEKSRLLSDRFSAERPKGSFSTLEIQRTEQGDSAMYLCASSQPGTGDEKLFFGSGTQLSVL.

The chain combines TRBV7-9 with TRBJ2-7, with a possible D match to TRBD1 (6 bases). The CDR3 is 14 residues long. Trimming pared 5 bases from V and 4 bases from J, leaving 15 bases between. The germline gives CDR1 SEHNR, CDR2 FQNEAQ (reference sequence). The CDR3 loop reads CASSPRDTKYEQYF. Here the CDR3 DNA reads TGTGCCAGCAGCCCCCGGGACACAAAATACGAGCAGTACTTC.

This clonotype was seen a handful of times. The V gene is TRBV7-2, the J gene TRBJ2-1; 7 bases line up with TRBD2. The CDR3 is 16 residues long. Trimming cost V 5 bases and J 3 bases; bases outside gene matches: 10. CDR1 and CDR2 (germline): SGHTA, FQGNSA. The CDR3 protein is CASSAQVSSGYNEQFF. Written as DNA, the CDR3 is TGTGCCAGCAGCGCCCAGGTATCTAGCGGCTACAATGAGCAGTTCTTC.

This clonotype was detected a few times. CDR3 DNA: TGCAGTGCTAGTCCCAGGGGGGCCCTCCACTTT. Translating gives CSASPRGALHF. The chain joins TRBV20-1 to TRBJ1-6, with TRBD1 identical over 7 bases. The CDR3 loop spans 11 amino acids. The germline gives CDR1 DFQATT, CDR2 SNEGSKA (reference sequence). Trimming took 3 bases from V and 14 from J; bases not matched to a gene: 4.

The chain carries TRBV20-1 and TRBJ2-5; a weak D match, TRBD2 (5 bases). CDR3 size: 15 residues. The V and J ends lost 1 base and 2 bases respectively, with 14 bases between them. Germline loops: CDR1 DFQATT, CDR2 SNEGSKA (reference sequence). CDR3 in amino acids: CSARAYGGPQETQYF. The CDR3 region has the DNA TGCAGTGCTAGAGCATACGGCGGGCCACAAGAGACCCAGTACTTC.

This clonotype occurred a few times. This chain uses TRBV7-9 with TRBJ2-1; D not certain. The germline V gene has CDR1 SEHNR and CDR2 FQNEAQ (reference sequence). Deletions cut 1 base from V and 13 bases from J, with 14 bases between. The CDR3 loop spans 13 amino acids. The CDR3 DNA sequence: TGTGCCAGCAGCTTAGAGGTCGCCAGGACCCAGTTCTTC. Translating it yields CASSLEVARTQFF.

In the case of this clonotype: Without the conserved terminal phenylalanine or tryptophan, this CDR3 likely stems from a read error. The chain carries TRBV3-1 and TRBJ1-1, with D perhaps matching TRBD1 (6 bases). In germline, CDR1 is LGHDT, CDR2 YNNKEL (reference sequence). Trimming took off 4 bases at V and 5 bases at J, with 8 bases between the two ends. The CDR3 covers 12 residues. In nucleotides, the CDR3 is TGTGCCAGCAGCCGTACAGGGACTGAAGCTTTCTTG. Amino acid sequence: CASSRTGTEAFL.